The sequence of this T cell receptor beta chain was determined in a study of T cells in Graves' hyperthyroidism and ophthalmopathy (dated by TCRdb to between 2018 and 2021). General notes on the study: Peripheral blood was collected at initial diagnosis, before any treatment. TCR Vbeta CDR3 sequencing of 130 to 150 peripheral blood samples (around 45 ophthalmopathy, 75 to 80 hyperthyroidism and roughly 17 progressor patients) is reported in the paper. After sampling, hyperthyroidism patients received methimazole starting at 30 mg daily, and ophthalmopathy patients received high-dose intravenous methylprednisolone. An independent validation cohort of around 19 hyperthyroidism patients and approximately 16 patients who later progressed to ophthalmopathy tested prospective prediction of ophthalmopathy. The study also compared thyroid tissue and blood T-cell repertoires from five or six Graves' hyperthyroidism patients. To identify TCR V-J signatures that set the groups apart, the researchers used a discovery cohort of roughly 100 patients, made up of 40 to 45 with Graves' ophthalmopathy and approximately 57 with stable Graves' hyperthyroidism. The approximately 98 discovery patients were randomly divided into training and test sets at a 7:3 ratio.

The paper's findings and limits, for the study overall: Most expanded thyroid clonotypes (frequency above 0.001) were also detected in blood, a finding suggesting that blood repertoires may reflect thyroid immune responses. No statistical method was used to set the sample size in advance, and investigators knew the group allocation. During validation, the model predicted progression to ophthalmopathy a median of approximately 6.5 months ahead of onset, with around 70% sensitivity and roughly 75% specificity. A model built on a 13 V-J signature distinguished ophthalmopathy from stable hyperthyroidism, reaching 85% to 90% sensitivity and 81% to 83% specificity in cross-validation and 80%/75% in testing.

The germline V gene (reference sequence) gives CDR1 as GTSNPN and CDR2 as SVGIG. V lost 2 bases and J lost 10 bases, and the count of bases not matched to a germline gene is 5. The CDR3 sequence holds 12 residues, the cysteine and phenylalanine included. Left in the record is the CDR3 DNA by itself, 36 bases read in frame from the first base. This clonotype was recorded at least ten times. The specificity of this receptor is unknown. Nothing much larger sits one base from this clone, and base qualities are not available. The TCR beta CDR3 regions were amplified from the RNA transcripts. The first round of RT-PCR for the TCR CDR3 was performed with the HTBI primer set and the Qiagen OneStep RT-PCR kit. A second multiplex PCR round built the libraries, followed by size selection and purification. Sequencing of the libraries was done on an Illumina HiSeq2000 using paired-end 100 bp reads. In the authors' own workflow: SOAPnuke was used to process the raw data, removing reads that contained adapters or uncalled bases, had a mean Phred below 15, or lacked an exact match to the constant primer or identifier. COPE v1.2.5 was used to merge the high-quality paired reads, and each unique nucleotide sequence was defined as a clonotype. MiTCR v1.1 was used to align clonotypes to the IMGT TRBV, TRBD and TRBJ reference segments. Analysis was restricted to V-J combinations with a frequency above 0.0001, which covered roughly 99% of repertoires. A TCS score was defined as the ratio between F50 (clonal expansion) and ExV (chaos), using BLOSUM62-based TCRdist between CDR3 peptides within each V-J. Welch's t-statistics and random forest reduced around 520 V-J features to 13, which were used in a naive Bayes classifier (R e1071). TCRdb took the public reads, trimmed them with fastp at Q25, ran MiXCR for clone calling and kept in-frame beta chains. A single entry per CDR3 protein holds the most common genes and DNA from its merged rows. TCRdb's processing, not the authors', yielded these V and J calls. Recorded for this sample are 650,000 to 750,000 distinct CDR3 sequences; about 15% of them occurred a single time. The ten top clones hold about 10% of the sample.

A patient counted as having stable Graves' hyperthyroidism if no progression to ophthalmopathy occurred over 18 months of follow-up. The hyperthyroidism patients were between 18 and 65 years old and newly diagnosed, with a disease duration of less than 2 months. Any patient with an uncontrolled infection, another autoimmune disease, pregnancy or lactation was excluded. Diagnoses were based on clinical symptoms, serum thyroxine and TRAb, thyroid ultrasound and orbital computed tomography. PBMCs were separated from roughly 9.3 ml of fresh peripheral blood using Ficoll-Paque density gradient centrifugation. Total RNA was extracted using Trizol reagent, and RNA quality was assessed on an Agilent 2100 Bioanalyzer.

This TCR came from a woman aged 18-35 years with Graves' hyperthyroidism. The sequence joins TRBV30 to TRBJ1-1; the central 9 bases match TRBD1. The sequencing sample was made of blood. The base sequence is TGTGCCTGGAGTTACGGACAGGGGACAGCTTTCTTT. It translates as CAWSYGQGTAFF.